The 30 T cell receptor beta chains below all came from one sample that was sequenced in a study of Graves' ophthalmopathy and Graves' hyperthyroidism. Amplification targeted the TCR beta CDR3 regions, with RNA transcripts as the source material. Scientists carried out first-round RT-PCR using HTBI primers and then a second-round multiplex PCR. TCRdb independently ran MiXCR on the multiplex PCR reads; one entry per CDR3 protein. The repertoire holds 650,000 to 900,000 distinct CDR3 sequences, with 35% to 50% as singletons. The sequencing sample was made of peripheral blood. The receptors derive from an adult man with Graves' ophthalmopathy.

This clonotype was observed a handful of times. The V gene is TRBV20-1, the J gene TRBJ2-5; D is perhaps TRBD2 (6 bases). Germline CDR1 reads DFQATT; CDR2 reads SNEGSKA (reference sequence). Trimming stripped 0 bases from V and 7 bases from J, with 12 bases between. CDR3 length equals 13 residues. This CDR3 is CSARDGTGGTQYF. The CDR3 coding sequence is TGCAGTGCTAGAGACGGGACCGGGGGGACCCAGTACTTC.

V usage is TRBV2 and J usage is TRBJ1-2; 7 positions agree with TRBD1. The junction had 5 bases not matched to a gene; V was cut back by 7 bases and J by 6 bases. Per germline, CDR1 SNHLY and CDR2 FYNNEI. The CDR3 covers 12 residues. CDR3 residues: CASTPGGDGYTF. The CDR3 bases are TGTGCCAGCACCCCAGGGGGTGATGGCTACACCTTC.

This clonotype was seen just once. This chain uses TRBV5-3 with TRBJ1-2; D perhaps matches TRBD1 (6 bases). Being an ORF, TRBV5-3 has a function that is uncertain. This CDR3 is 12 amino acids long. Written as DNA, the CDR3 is TGTGCTAGAGATACAGGGTCCGGTGGCTACACCTTC. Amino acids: CARDTGSGGYTF.

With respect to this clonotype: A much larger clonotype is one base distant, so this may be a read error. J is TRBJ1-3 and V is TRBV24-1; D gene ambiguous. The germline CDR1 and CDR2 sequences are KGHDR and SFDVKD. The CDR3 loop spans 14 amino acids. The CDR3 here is CATSGLRQGNTIYF. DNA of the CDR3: TGTGCCACCAGTGGTTTGCGGCAGGGAAACACCATATATTTT.

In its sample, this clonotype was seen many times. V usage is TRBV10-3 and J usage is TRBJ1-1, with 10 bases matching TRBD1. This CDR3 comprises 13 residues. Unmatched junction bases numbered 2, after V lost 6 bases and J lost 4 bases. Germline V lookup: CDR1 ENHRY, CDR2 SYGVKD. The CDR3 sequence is CAIRRTGGTEAFF. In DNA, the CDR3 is TGTGCCATCAGACGGACAGGGGGCACTGAAGCTTTCTTT.

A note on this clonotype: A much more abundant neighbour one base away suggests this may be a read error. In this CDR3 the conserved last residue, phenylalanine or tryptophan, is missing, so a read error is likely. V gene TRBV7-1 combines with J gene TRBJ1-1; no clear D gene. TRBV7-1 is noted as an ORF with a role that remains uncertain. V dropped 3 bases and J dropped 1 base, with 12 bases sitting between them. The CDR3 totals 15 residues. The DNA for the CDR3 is TGTGCCAGCAGCTCTTATCAAGAACCGAACACTGAAGCTTTCTCT. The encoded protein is CASSSYQEPNTEAFS.

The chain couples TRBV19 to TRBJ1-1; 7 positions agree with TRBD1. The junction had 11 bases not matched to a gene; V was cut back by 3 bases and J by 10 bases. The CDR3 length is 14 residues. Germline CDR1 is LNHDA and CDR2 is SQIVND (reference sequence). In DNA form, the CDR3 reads TGTGCCAGTAGTATCCCGACAGGGTCTAACAGAGCTTTCTTT. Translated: CASSIPTGSNRAFF.

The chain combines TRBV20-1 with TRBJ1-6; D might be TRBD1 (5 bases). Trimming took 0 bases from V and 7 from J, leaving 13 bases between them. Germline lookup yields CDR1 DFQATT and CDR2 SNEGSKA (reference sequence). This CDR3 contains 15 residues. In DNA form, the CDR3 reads TGCAGTGCTAGAGATTCCGCAGGGTTGAATTCACCCCTCCACTTT. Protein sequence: CSARDSAGLNSPLHF.

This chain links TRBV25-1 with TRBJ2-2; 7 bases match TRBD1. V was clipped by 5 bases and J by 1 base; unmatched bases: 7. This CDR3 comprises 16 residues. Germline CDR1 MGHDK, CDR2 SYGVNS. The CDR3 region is CASSYEGQMNTGELFF. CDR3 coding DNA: TGTGCCAGCAGTTACGAGGGACAGATGAACACCGGGGAGCTGTTTTTT.

Written as DNA, the CDR3 is TGTGCCAGCAGTGAATGGGGCACCATATATTTT. It yields the protein CASSEWGTIYF. This chain joins TRBV2 and TRBJ1-3, with D unclear. Looked up from germline, CDR1 is SNHLY and CDR2 is FYNNEI. V was clipped by 2 bases and J by 9 bases, with 5 bases between them. There are 11 residues in the CDR3. The variable domain in full, with the rest retrieved from reference TRBV2 and TRBJ1-3, is EPEVTQTPSHQVTQMGQEVILRCVPISNHLYFYWYRQILGQKVEFLVSFYNNEISEKSEIFDDQFSVERPDGSNFTLKIRSTKLEDSAMYFCASSEWGTIYFGEGSWLTVV.

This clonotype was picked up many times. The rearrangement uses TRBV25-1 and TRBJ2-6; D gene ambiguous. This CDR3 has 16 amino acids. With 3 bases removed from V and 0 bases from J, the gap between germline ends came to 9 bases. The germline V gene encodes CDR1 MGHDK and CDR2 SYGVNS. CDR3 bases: TGTGCCAGCAGTGATCGTAGGGCCTCTGGGGCCAACGTCCTGACTTTC. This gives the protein CASSDRRASGANVLTF.

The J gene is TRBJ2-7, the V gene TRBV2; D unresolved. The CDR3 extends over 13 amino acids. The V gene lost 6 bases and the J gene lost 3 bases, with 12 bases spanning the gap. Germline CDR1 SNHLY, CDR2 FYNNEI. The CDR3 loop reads CASSLPPNYEQYF. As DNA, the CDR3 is TGTGCCAGCAGCCTCCCACCAAACTACGAGCAGTACTTC.

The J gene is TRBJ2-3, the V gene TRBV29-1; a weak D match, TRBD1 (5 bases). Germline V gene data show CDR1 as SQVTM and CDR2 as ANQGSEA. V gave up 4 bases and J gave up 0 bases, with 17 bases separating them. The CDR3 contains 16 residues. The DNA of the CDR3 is TGCAGCGTTGTTAGGGGTCATCCAGGTAGCACAGATACGCAGTATTTT. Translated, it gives CSVVRGHPGSTDTQYF.

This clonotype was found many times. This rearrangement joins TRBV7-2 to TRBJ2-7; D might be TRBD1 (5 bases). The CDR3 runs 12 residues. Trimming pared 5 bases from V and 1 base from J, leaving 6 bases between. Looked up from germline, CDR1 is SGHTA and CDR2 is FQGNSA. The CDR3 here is CASSGASYEQYF. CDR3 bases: TGTGCCAGCAGCGGGGCATCCTACGAGCAGTACTTC.

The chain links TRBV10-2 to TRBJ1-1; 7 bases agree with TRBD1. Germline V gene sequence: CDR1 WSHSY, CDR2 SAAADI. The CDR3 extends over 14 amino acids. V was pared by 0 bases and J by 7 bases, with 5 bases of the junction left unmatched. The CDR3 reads CASSESGQDSEAFF. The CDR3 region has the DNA TGCGCCAGCAGTGAGTCTGGACAGGACAGTGAAGCTTTCTTT.

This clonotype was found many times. CDR3 residues: CASSLTQGKAFF. DNA for the CDR3: TGTGCCAGCAGCTTAACTCAAGGGAAAGCTTTCTTT. V and J are TRBV7-9 and TRBJ1-1, with D unclear. The CDR3 is 12 amino acids. Germline lookup yields CDR1 SEHNR and CDR2 FQNEAQ (reference sequence). Trimming cost V 2 bases and J 9 bases, with 10 bases left between them. Supplemented by reference TRBV7-9 and TRBJ1-1, the full variable domain reads DTGVSQNPRHKITKRGQNVTFRCDPISEHNRLYWYRQTLGQGPEFLTYFQNEAQLEKSRLLSDRFSAERPKGSFSTLEIQRTEQGDSAMYLCASSLTQGKAFFGQGTRLTVV.

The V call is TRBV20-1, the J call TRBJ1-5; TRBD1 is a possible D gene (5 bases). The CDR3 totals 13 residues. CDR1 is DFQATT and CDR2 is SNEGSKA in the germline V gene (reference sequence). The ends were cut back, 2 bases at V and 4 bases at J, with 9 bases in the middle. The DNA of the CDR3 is TGCAGTGCTAGAATTCGGGGGAATCAGCCCCAGCATTTT. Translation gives CSARIRGNQPQHF.

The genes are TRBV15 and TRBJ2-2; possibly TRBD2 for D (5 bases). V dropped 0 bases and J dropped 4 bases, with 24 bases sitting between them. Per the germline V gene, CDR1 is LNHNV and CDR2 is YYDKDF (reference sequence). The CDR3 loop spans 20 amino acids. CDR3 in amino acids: CATSRDLLGGWQRITGELFF. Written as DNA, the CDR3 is TGTGCCACCAGCAGAGATCTTTTGGGCGGGTGGCAACGAATCACCGGGGAGCTGTTTTTT.

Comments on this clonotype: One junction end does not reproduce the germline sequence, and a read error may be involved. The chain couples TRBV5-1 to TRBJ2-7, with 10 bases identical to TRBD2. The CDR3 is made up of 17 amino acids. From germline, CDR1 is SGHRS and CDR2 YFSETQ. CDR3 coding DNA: TGCGCCAGCAGCGGACGAGGACTAGCGGTAAGCTCCTACGAGCAGCACTTC. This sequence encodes CASSGRGLAVSSYEQHF.

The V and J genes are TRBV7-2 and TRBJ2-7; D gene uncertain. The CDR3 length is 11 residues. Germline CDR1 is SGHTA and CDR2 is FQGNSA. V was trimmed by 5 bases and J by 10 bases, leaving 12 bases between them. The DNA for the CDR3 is TGTGCCAGCAGCCCCGGTCGCGACCAGTACTTC. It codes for CASSPGRDQYF.

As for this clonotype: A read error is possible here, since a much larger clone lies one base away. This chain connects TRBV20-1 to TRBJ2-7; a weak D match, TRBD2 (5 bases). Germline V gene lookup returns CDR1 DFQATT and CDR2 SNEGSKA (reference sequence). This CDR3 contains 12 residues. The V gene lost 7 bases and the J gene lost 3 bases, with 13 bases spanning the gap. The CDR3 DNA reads TGCAGTGTACAGACGGACTTCTACGAGCAGTACTTC. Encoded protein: CSVQTDFYEQYF.

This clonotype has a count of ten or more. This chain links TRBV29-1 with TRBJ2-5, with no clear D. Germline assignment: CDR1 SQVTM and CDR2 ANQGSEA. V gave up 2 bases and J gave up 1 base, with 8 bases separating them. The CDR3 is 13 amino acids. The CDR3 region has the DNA TGCAGCGTTGAATTCTGGACCCAAGAGACCCAGTACTTC. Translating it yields CSVEFWTQETQYF.

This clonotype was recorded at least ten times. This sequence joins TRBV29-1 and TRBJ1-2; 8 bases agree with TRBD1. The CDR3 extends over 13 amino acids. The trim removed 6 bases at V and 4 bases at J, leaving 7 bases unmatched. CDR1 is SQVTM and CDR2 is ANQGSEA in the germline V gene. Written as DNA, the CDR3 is TGCAGCGTGCGAGGACAGGGAGTCTATGGCTACACCTTC. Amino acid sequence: CSVRGQGVYGYTF.

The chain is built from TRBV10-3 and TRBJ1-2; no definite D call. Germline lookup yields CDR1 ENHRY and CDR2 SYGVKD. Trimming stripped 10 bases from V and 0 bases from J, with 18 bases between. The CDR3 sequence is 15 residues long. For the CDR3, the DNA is TGTGCCACACCCAACCCCTTAGGGTCTAACTATGGCTACACCTTC. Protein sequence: CATPNPLGSNYGYTF.

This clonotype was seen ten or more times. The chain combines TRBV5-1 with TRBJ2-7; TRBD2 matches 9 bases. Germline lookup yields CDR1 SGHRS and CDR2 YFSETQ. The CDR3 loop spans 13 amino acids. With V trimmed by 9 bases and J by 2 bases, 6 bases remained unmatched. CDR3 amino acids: CATPGLAPYEQYF. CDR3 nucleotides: TGCGCCACCCCGGGACTAGCTCCCTACGAGCAGTACTTC.

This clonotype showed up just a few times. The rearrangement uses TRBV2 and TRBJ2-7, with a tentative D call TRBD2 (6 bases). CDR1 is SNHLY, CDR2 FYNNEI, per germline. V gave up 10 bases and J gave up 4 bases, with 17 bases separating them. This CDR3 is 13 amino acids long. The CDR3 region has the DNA TGTGCCAACTCGGGACTGAAGAGATACGAGCAGTACTTC. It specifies CANSGLKRYEQYF.

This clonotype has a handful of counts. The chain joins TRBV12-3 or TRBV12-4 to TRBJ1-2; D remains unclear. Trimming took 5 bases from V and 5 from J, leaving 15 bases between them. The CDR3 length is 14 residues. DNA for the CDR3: TGTGCCAGCAGTCAACGGGATCCCAGTTATGGCTACACCTTC. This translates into CASSQRDPSYGYTF.

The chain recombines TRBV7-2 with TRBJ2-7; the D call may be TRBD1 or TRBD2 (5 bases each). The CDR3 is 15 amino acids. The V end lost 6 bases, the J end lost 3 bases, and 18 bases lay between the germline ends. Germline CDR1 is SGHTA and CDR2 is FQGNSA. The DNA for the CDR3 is TGTGCCAGCAGTTACGACACCGGGGCGGGCTACGAGCAGTACTTC. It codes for CASSYDTGAGYEQYF.

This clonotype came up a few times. CDR3 nucleotides: TGTGCCAGCAGCTTTGAAATGGGGACAGAAAACTATGGCTACACCTTC. Translation gives CASSFEMGTENYGYTF. The chain links TRBV7-9 to TRBJ1-2; 7 nucleotides agree with TRBD1. The CDR3 extends over 16 amino acids. V lost 3 bases and J lost 2; bases outside the gene matches: 9. CDR1 is SEHNR, CDR2 FQNEAQ, per germline (reference sequence).

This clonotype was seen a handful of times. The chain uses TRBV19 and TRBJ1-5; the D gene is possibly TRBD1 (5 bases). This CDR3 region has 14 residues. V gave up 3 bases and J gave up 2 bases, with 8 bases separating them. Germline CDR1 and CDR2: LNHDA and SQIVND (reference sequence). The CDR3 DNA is TGTGCCAGTAGTATGGGGGGTCGCAATCAGCCCCAGCATTTT. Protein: CASSMGGRNQPQHF.